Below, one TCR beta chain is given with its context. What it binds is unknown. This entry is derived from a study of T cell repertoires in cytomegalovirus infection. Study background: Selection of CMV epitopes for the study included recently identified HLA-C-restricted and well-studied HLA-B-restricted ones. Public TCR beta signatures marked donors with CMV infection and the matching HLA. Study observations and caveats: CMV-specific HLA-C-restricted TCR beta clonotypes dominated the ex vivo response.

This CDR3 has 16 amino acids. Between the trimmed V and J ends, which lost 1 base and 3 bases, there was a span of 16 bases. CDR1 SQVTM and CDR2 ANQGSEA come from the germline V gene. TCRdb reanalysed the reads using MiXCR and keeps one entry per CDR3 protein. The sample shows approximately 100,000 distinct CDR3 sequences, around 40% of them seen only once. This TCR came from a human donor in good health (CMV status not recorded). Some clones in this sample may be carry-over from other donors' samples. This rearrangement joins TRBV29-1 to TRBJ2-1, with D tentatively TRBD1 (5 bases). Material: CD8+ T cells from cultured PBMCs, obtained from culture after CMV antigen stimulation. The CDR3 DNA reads TGCAGCGTTGAAGGTCTGACAGAGATGAACTACAATGAGCAGTTCTTC. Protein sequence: CSVEGLTEMNYNEQFF.